This entry lists 23 T cell receptor beta chains sequenced from one sample in a study of CXCR3-negative and CXCR3-positive naive CD8 T cells. With UMI labels, 5' RACE was used to prepare the TRB cDNA libraries. TCRdb re-called the 5' RACE reads and gives one entry per CDR3 protein, without DNA. The specimen's table records about 8,500 distinct CDR3 sequences. Sequenced input: naive CXCR3- CD8+ T cells from blood. Subset indicated: CD45RO-CCR7+CD27+CD95- naive CD8+ T cells lacking CXCR3 (TNR3-). All receptors come from a human donor in good health. Some clones in this sample may be carry-over from other donors' samples.

V and J are TRBV9 and TRBJ2-2; TCRdb proposes TRBD1, but this gene call is untestable without DNA. Per the germline V gene, CDR1 is SGDLS and CDR2 is YYNGEE. This CDR3 is 17 amino acids long. This CDR3 reads CASSTSRDSPNTGELFF.

CDR3 in amino acids: CASSPTGGNEQFF. The chain couples TRBV6-2 or TRBV6-3 to TRBJ2-1; the TCRdb D gene call, TRBD1, has no DNA to confirm it. This CDR3 spans 13 amino acids. CDR1 is MNHEY, CDR2 SVGEGT, per germline.

This clonotype is labeled medium-sized based on frequency. The J gene is TRBJ2-1, the V gene TRBV7-2. The CDR3 has 12 amino acids. Germline-derived CDR1 and CDR2 are SGHTA and FQGNSA. The CDR3 protein is CASRFLGPEQFF.

By frequency, this clonotype is medium-sized. J is TRBJ2-5 and V is TRBV7-8; TCRdb proposes TRBD1, but this gene call is untestable without DNA. In germline, CDR1 is SGHVS, CDR2 FQNEAQ. The CDR3 is 16 residues long. CDR3 in amino acids: CASSPGGWNEQETQYF.

The rearrangement joins TRBV18 to TRBJ1-1. Germline values: CDR1 KGHSH, CDR2 LQKENI. The CDR3 is 20 amino acids. CDR3 amino acids: CASSPPTAQMTNIMNTEAFF.

V and J are TRBV27 and TRBJ1-1; TCRdb calls TRBD1, which cannot be checked without DNA. The CDR3 contains 17 residues. Germline V gives CDR1 MNHEY, CDR2 SMNVEV (reference sequence). Here the CDR3 reads CASSPTLPGGRNTEAFF.

The chain uses TRBV15 and TRBJ1-1; no DNA is available, so the TRBD1 call from TCRdb remains unchecked. Germline CDR1 LNHNV, CDR2 YYDKDF (reference sequence). The CDR3 extends over 13 amino acids. CDR3 sequence reads: CATSSTGSTEAFF.

J is TRBJ2-1 and V is TRBV29-1. This CDR3 has 12 amino acids. Germline V gene lookup returns CDR1 SQVTM and CDR2 ANQGSEA. CDR3 loop: CSVEARLDEQFF.

This clonotype is medium-sized by frequency. This chain links TRBV29-1 with TRBJ1-1; TCRdb calls TRBD1, which cannot be checked without DNA. The CDR3 consists of 17 residues. The germline gives CDR1 SQVTM, CDR2 ANQGSEA. CDR3 sequence: CSVEKPGTDPMNTEAFF.

Judged by frequency, this clonotype is medium-sized. The CDR3 reads CASSDRDNQPQHF. This chain connects TRBV28 to TRBJ1-5; there is no DNA to check the TCRdb D call of TRBD1. This CDR3 has 13 residues. Per germline, CDR1 MDHEN and CDR2 SYDVKM.

The gene calls are TRBV18 and TRBJ1-1. Germline assignment: CDR1 KGHSH and CDR2 LQKENI. The CDR3 has 15 residues. The CDR3 protein is CASSPPKGFGTEAFF. Combining the CDR3 with reference TRBV18 and TRBJ1-1 gives the whole variable domain NAGVMQNPRHLVRRRGQEARLRCSPMKGHSHVYWYRQLPEEGLKFMVYLQKENIIDESGMPKERFSAEFPKEGPSILRIQQVVRGDSAAYFCASSPPKGFGTEAFFGQGTRLTVV.

The rearrangement links TRBV21-1 to TRBJ2-7; TCRdb selects TRBD2, and the lack of DNA leaves this call unchecked. TRBV21-1 is annotated as a pseudogene. The CDR3 runs 16 residues. This CDR3 is CASSKWGLAFSYEQYF.

This clonotype counts as medium-sized by frequency. This rearrangement joins TRBV29-1 to TRBJ2-7. CDR3 length equals 13 residues. CDR1 and CDR2 from the germline V gene are SQVTM and ANQGSEA. The CDR3 spells CSVDYMASGEQYF.

The V and J genes are TRBV6-6 and TRBJ2-7; the D gene TCRdb calls, TRBD1, cannot be checked with no DNA. From germline, CDR1 is MNHNY and CDR2 SVGAGI (reference sequence). The CDR3 contains 15 residues. CDR3 loop: CASSYSGTGPHEQYF.

The chain carries TRBV20-1 and TRBJ2-7. Germline lookup yields CDR1 DFQATT and CDR2 SNEGSKA (reference sequence). The CDR3 contains 14 residues. The CDR3 loop reads CSARDRRGSYEQYF.

The chain uses TRBV20-1 and TRBJ1-2. CDR3 size: 11 residues. The V gene's germline CDR1 is DFQATT and CDR2 SNEGSKA (reference sequence). The CDR3 protein is CSAIWDYGYTF.

The chain links TRBV5-6 to TRBJ2-1; without DNA, the TCRdb call of TRBD2 cannot be checked. Looked up from germline, CDR1 is SGHDT and CDR2 is YYEEEE. The CDR3 totals 15 residues. This chain's CDR3 is CASSLRASGSDEQFF.

This rearrangement joins TRBV13 to TRBJ2-2; TCRdb selects TRBD2, and the lack of DNA leaves this call unchecked. The CDR3 sequence is 14 residues long. Germline V gene lookup returns CDR1 PRHDT and CDR2 FYEKMQ (reference sequence). This CDR3 is CASSRASNTGELFF.

This rearrangement joins TRBV6-5 to TRBJ2-1; without DNA, the TCRdb call of TRBD2 cannot be checked. The CDR3 length is 15 residues. In germline, CDR1 is MNHEY, CDR2 SVGAGI. CDR3 sequence reads: CASSNRAGGPNEQFF.

This clonotype is deemed medium-sized by its frequency. The chain couples TRBV27 to TRBJ2-5; there is no DNA to check the TCRdb D call of TRBD2. The CDR3 totals 17 residues. Per germline, CDR1 MNHEY and CDR2 SMNVEV (reference sequence). The CDR3 is CASSPILAGGPGETQYF.

This sequence joins TRBV29-1 and TRBJ2-3. The CDR3 covers 14 residues. Per germline, CDR1 SQVTM and CDR2 ANQGSEA. CDR3 in amino acids: CSVEARSSTDTQYF.

The chain joins TRBV7-9 to TRBJ1-2; TCRdb outputs TRBD1, but without DNA this stays unchecked. The germline V gene has CDR1 SEHNR and CDR2 FQNEAQ (reference sequence). The CDR3 spans 13 residues. CDR3 region: CACSDGTSYGYTF.

This clonotype is labeled medium-sized based on frequency. The rearrangement uses TRBV11-2 and TRBJ2-3; TCRdb calls TRBD2, which cannot be checked without DNA. The CDR3 has 16 amino acids. CDR1 and CDR2 (germline): SGHAT, FQNNGV. This CDR3 is CASSLGTGGPTDTQYF.